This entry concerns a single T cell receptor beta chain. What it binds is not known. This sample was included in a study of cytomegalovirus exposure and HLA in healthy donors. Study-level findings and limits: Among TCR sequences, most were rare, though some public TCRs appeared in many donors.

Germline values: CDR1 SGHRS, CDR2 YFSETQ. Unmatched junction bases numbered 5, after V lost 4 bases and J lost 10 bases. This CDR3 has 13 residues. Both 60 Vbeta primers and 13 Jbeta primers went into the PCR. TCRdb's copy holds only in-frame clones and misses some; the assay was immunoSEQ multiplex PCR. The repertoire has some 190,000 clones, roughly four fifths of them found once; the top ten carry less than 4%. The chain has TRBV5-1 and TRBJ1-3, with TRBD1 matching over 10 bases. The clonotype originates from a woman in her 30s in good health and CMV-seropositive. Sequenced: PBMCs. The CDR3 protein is CASSPTGQGTIYF. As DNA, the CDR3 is TGCGCCAGCAGCCCTACGGGACAGGGGACCATATATTTT.